The 2 T cell receptor beta chains below come from one sample, sequenced in a study of blood T cell repertoires in COVID-19 (TCRdb year 2020). Library prep was done by the immunoSEQ multiplex PCR assay. The table was pulled from immuneACCESS by TCRdb, which kept in-frame rearrangements only. Such tables lose some clones; where checked, under half of the loss comes from unresolved V genes, and the rest has no known cause. For this sample there are about 88,000 clones; around 88% appear just once. Around 20% of the sample comes from the top ten. Specimen: peripheral blood. The receptors were sampled from a woman aged 55-75 years with COVID-19, enrolled during active disease.

The chain employs TRBV29-1 and TRBJ2-2, with D possibly TRBD2 on 5 matching bases. Trimming removed 7 bases at V and 8 bases at J, with 17 bases between. The germline CDR1 and CDR2 sequences are SQVTM and ANQGSEA. This CDR3 has 13 amino acids. The CDR3 sequence: CSAGLSRGGELFF. The CDR3, as DNA: TGCAGCGCCGGACTGTCCCGAGGGGGGGAGCTGTTTTTT.

The V call is TRBV6-2 or TRBV6-3, the J call TRBJ2-5; D is uncertain. CDR3 length equals 13 residues. The ends were cut back, 6 bases at V and 7 bases at J, with 15 bases in the middle. CDR1 is MNHEY and CDR2 is SVGEGT in the germline V gene. CDR3 residues: CASSRTALRTQYF. Written as DNA, the CDR3 is TGTGCCAGCAGCCGAACCGCTTTGAGGACCCAGTACTTC.